This TCR beta chain was sequenced in a study of control samples from healthy donors and cancer patients. The protocol was immunoSEQ multiplex PCR, while the TCRdb copy is restricted to in-frame clones and leaves out a portion. The table records tens of thousands of clones, 94% of them present only once. The TCR was taken from a woman aged 30 to 39 in good health. The sequenced sample was blood.

CDR3 residues: CASRSGAEGYTF. The CDR3 DNA follows: TGTGCCTCCAGATCAGGGGCGGAGGGCTACACCTTC. V gene TRBV30 combines with J gene TRBJ1-2; D may be TRBD1 (6 bases). V was shortened by 7 bases and J by 8 bases, with 17 bases between the two germline ends. The CDR3 loop spans 12 amino acids. Germline values: CDR1 GTSNPN, CDR2 SVGIG (reference sequence).